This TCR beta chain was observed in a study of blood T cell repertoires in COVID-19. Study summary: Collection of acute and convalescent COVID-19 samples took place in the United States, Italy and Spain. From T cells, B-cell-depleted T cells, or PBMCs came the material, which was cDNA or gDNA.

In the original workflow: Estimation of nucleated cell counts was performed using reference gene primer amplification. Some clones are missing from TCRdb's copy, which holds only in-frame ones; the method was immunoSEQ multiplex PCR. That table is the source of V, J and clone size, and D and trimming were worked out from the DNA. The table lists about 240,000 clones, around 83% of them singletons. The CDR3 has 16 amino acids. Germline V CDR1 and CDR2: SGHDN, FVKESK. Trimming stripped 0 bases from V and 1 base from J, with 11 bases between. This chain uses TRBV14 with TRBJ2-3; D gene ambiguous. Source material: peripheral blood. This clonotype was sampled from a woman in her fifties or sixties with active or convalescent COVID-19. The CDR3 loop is CASSQEWADRTDTQYF. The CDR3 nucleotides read TGTGCCAGCAGCCAAGAGTGGGCAGATCGCACAGATACGCAGTATTTT.